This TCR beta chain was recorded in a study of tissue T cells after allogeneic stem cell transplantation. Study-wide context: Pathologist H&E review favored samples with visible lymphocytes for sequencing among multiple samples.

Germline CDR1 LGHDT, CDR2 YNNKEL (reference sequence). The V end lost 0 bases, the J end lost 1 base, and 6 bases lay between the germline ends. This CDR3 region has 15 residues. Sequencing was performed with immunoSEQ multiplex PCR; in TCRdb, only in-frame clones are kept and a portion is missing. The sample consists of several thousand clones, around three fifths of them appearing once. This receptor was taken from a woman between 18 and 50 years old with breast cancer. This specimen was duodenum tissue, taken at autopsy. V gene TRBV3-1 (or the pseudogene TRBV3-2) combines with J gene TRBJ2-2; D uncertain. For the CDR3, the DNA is TGTGCCAGCAGCCAAGATCATTGGAACACCGGGGAGCTGTTTTTT. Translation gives CASSQDHWNTGELFF.